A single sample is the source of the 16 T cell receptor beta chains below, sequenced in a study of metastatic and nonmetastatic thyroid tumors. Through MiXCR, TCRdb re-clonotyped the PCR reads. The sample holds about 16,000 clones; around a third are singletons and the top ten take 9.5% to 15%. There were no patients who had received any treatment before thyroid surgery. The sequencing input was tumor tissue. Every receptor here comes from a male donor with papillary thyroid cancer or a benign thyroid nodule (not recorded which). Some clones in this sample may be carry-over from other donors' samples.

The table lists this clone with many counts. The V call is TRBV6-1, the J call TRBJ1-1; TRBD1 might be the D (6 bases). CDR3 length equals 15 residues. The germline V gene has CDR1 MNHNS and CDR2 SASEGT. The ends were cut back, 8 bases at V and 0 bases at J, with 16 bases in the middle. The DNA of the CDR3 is TGTGCCAGCCGGCCGGGGGGCGCATTGAACACTGAAGCTTTCTTT. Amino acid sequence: CASRPGGALNTEAFF.

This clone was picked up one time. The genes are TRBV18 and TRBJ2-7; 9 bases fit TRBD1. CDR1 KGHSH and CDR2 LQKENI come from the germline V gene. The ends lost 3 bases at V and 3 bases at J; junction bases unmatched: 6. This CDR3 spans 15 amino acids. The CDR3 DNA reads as TGTGCCAGCTCACCTAACAGGGGGCGAATCTACGAGCAGTACTTC. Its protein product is CASSPNRGRIYEQYF. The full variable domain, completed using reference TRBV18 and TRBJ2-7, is NAGVMQNPRHLVRRRGQEARLRCSPMKGHSHVYWYRQLPEEGLKFMVYLQKENIIDESGMPKERFSAEFPKEGPSILRIQQVVRGDSAAYFCASSPNRGRIYEQYFGPGTRLTVT.

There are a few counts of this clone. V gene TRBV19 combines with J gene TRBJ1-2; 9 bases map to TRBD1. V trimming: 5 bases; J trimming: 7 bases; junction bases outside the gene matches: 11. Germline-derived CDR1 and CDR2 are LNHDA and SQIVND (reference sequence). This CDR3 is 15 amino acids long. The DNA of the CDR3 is TGTGCCAGTAGTTCCGGACAGGGGAACTGGGTTGGCTACACCTTC. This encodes CASSSGQGNWVGYTF.

The CDR3, as DNA: TGTGCCAGCAGCTTAGGTGGACAGGAATCCTCCTACGAGCAGTACTTC. Its translation: CASSLGGQESSYEQYF. The chain joins TRBV7-6 to TRBJ2-7, with 7 positions matching TRBD1. The J segment lost 0 bases and the V segment lost 1 base, leaving 6 bases of the junction unmatched. CDR1 is SGHVS and CDR2 is FNYEAQ in the germline V gene. CDR3 length equals 16 residues.

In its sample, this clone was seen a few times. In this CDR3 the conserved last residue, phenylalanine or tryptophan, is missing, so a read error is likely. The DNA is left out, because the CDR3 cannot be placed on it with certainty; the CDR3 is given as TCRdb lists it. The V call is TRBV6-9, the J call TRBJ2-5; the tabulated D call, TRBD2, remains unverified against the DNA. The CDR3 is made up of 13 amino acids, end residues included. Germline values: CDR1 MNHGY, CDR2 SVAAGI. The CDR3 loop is CASSSSREGPQVY.

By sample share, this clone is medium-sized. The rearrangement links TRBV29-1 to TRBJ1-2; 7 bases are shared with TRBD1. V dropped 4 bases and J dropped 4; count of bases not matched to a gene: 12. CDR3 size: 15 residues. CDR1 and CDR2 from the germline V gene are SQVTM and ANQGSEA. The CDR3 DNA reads TGCAGCGTTGGAGGGGGCGAGTATAGTATCTATGGCTACACCTTC. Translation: CSVGGGEYSIYGYTF.

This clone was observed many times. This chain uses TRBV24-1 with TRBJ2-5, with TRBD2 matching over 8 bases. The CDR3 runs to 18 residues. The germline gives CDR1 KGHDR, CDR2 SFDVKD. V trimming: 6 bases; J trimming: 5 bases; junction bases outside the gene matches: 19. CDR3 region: CATSSRTSGLEPRETQYF. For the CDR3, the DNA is TGTGCCACCAGTAGTCGTACCTCGGGACTAGAGCCGCGGGAGACCCAGTACTTC.

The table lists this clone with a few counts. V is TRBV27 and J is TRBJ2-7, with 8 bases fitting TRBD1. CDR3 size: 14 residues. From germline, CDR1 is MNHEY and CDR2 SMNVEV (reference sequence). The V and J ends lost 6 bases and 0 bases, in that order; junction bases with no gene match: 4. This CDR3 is CASSEDRVSYEQYF. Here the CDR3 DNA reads TGTGCCAGCAGCGAGGACAGGGTCTCCTACGAGCAGTACTTC.

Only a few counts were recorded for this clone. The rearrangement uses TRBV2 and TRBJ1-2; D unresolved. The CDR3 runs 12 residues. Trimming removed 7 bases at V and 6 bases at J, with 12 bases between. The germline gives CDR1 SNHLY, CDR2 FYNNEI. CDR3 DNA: TGTGCCAGCAAATGGCAGACGGATGGCTACACCTTC. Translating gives CASKWQTDGYTF.

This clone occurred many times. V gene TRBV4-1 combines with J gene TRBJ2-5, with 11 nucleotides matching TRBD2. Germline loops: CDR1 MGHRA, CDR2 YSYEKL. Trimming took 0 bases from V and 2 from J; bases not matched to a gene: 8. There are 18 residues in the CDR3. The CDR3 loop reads CASSQDPNLAGGQETQYF. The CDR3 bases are TGCGCCAGCAGCCAAGACCCGAACTTAGCGGGGGGGCAAGAGACCCAGTACTTC.

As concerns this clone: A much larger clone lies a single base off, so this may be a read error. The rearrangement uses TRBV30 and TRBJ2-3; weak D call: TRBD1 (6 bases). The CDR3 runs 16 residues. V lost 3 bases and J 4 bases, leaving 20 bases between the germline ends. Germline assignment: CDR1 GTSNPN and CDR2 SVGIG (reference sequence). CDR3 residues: CAWRRPRTGSSDTQYF. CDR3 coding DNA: TGTGCCTGGAGACGCCCCCGCACAGGGTCGTCAGATACGCAGTATTTT.

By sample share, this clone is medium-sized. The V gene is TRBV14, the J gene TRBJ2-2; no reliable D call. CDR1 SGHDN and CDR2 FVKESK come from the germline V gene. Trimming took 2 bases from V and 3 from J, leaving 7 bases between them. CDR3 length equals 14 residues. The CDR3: CASSQFLDTGELFF. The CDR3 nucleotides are TGTGCCAGCAGCCAATTTCTGGACACCGGGGAGCTGTTTTTT. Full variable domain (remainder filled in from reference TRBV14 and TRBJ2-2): EAGVTQFPSHSVIEKGQTVTLRCDPISGHDNLYWYRRVMGKEIKFLLHFVKESKQDESGMPNNRFLAERTGGTYSTLKVQPAELEDSGVYFCASSQFLDTGELFFGEGSRLTVL.

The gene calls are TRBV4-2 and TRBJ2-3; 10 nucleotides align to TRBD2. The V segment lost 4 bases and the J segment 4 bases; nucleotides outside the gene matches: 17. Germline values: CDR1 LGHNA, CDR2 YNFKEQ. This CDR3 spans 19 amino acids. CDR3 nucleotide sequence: TGTGCCAGCAGCCTTCTACTGTCGGCTAGCGGGAGTCAAGCAGATACGCAGTATTTT. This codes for CASSLLLSASGSQADTQYF.

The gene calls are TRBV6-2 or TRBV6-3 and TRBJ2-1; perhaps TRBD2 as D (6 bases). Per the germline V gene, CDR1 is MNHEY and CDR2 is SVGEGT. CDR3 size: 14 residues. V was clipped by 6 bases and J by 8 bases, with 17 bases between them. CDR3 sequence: CASSSRLGGDEQFF. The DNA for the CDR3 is TGTGCCAGCAGCTCTAGACTAGGAGGGGATGAGCAGTTCTTC.

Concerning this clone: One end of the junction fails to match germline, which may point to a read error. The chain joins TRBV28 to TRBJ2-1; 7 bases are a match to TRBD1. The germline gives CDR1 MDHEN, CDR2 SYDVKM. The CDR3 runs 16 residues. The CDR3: CPSSLQGTRPSNEQFF. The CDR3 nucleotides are TGTCCCAGCAGTTTACAGGGGACCCGGCCGAGCAATGAGCAGTTCTTC.

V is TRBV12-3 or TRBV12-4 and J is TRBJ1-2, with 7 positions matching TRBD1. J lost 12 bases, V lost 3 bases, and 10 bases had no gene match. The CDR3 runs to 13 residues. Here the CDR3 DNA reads TGTGCCAGCAGTTTGGTGACAGGGACCCCTCACACCTTC. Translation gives CASSLVTGTPHTF.